Each of the 21 T cell receptor beta chains below was sequenced from the same sample in a study of cytomegalovirus exposure and HLA in healthy donors. PCR primers comprised 60 Vbeta and 13 Jbeta primers. The assay was immunoSEQ multiplex PCR, and TCRdb's table has in-frame clones only and misses some. The table shows over 150,000 clones, with over 65% occurring only once. The sequenced sample consisted of PBMCs. The receptor set was obtained from an older woman in good health and CMV-seropositive.

The CDR3 coding sequence is TGTGCCAGCAGTCAGGGGACCGAATACGGGGAGCTGTTTTTT. Translating it yields CASSQGTEYGELFF. The genes are TRBV2 and TRBJ2-2; D perhaps matches TRBD1 (6 bases). The V gene's germline CDR1 is SNHLY and CDR2 FYNNEI. This CDR3 comprises 14 residues. V dropped 5 bases and J dropped 7 bases, with 14 bases sitting between them.

The gene calls are TRBV28 and TRBJ1-3, with D possibly TRBD1 on 6 matching bases. The CDR3 is 16 amino acids. Trimming stripped 4 bases from V and 2 bases from J, with 15 bases between. From germline, CDR1 is MDHEN and CDR2 SYDVKM. The CDR3 loop is CASSSPTGPTGNTIYF. The CDR3 nucleotides read TGTGCCAGCAGTTCCCCTACAGGGCCCACTGGAAACACCATATATTTT.

The DNA for the CDR3 is TGTGCCAGCAGTGACTCGAAGCGACAGGGGGGCACCGGGGAGCTGTTTTTT. Amino acids: CASSDSKRQGGTGELFF. The chain recombines TRBV6-4 with TRBJ2-2; 9 nucleotides agree with TRBD1. The length of the CDR3 is 17 residues. With V trimmed by 0 bases and J by 4 bases, 6 bases remained unmatched. Germline CDR1 MRHNA, CDR2 SNTAGT.

To note about this clone: Germline and junction disagree at one end, which may indicate a read error. V and J are TRBV7-7 and TRBJ2-2; maybe TRBD2 (5 bases). Germline CDR1 SSHAT, CDR2 FNYEAQ (reference sequence). This CDR3 has 15 residues. The CDR3 nucleotides read TGTGCTAGCAGCTTATCCGGGACGAACACCGGGGAGCTGTTTTTT. Translation: CASSLSGTNTGELFF.

The chain combines TRBV19 with TRBJ2-3, with unresolved D. This CDR3 spans 13 amino acids. V lost 3 bases and J lost 0, with 4 bases in between. Germline CDR1 and CDR2: LNHDA and SQIVND (reference sequence). For the CDR3, the DNA is TGTGCCAGTAGTATCCCTAGCACAGATACGCAGTATTTT. Amino acids: CASSIPSTDTQYF.

This chain links TRBV7-2 with TRBJ1-4, with TRBD1 identical over 7 bases. Trimming removed 1 base from V and 7 bases from J; junction bases left unmatched: 3. The germline V gene encodes CDR1 SGHTA and CDR2 FQGNSA. The CDR3 length is 14 residues. CDR3: CASSLEGGSEKLFF. CDR3 bases: TGTGCCAGCAGCTTAGAAGGGGGCAGTGAAAAACTGTTTTTT.

The V and J genes are TRBV5-4 and TRBJ1-2, with D maybe TRBD1 (6 bases). Germline lookup yields CDR1 SGHNT and CDR2 YYREEE (reference sequence). Trimming removed 9 bases from V and 7 bases from J, with 13 bases in between. This CDR3 has 11 residues. The CDR3 bases are TGTGCCACCTACGACAGGCCTGGCTACACCTTC. Its protein product is CATYDRPGYTF.

The gene calls are TRBV30 and TRBJ2-1, with 15 nucleotides matching TRBD2. With 0 bases clipped from V and 3 bases from J, the junction kept 9 bases outside the gene matches. Looked up from germline, CDR1 is GTSNPN and CDR2 is SVGIG (reference sequence). The CDR3 is 19 amino acids. The CDR3 region is CAWSVSGTSGRPNYNEQFF. For the CDR3, the DNA is TGTGCCTGGAGTGTTTCCGGGACTAGCGGGAGGCCAAACTACAATGAGCAGTTCTTC. Together with reference TRBV30 and TRBJ2-1, the CDR3 gives the full variable domain: SQTIHQWPATLVQPVGSPLSLECTVEGTSNPNLYWYRQAAGRGLQLLFYSVGIGQISSEVPQNLSASRPQDRQFILSSKKLLLSDSGFYLCAWSVSGTSGRPNYNEQFFGPGTRLTVL.

V gene TRBV27 combines with J gene TRBJ1-6; tentative D call: TRBD1 (5 bases). V lost 5 bases, J lost 4 bases, and 12 bases lay in between. This CDR3 region has 15 residues. Per the germline V gene, CDR1 is MNHEY and CDR2 is SMNVEV (reference sequence). CDR3 loop: CASSRQTAYNSPLHF. The DNA of the CDR3 is TGTGCCAGCAGTCGCCAGACAGCTTATAATTCACCCCTCCACTTT.

A single count supports this clone. The V gene is TRBV28, the J gene TRBJ1-2; D is possibly TRBD1 (6 bases). The CDR3 is made up of 14 amino acids. Trimming removed 4 bases at V and 8 bases at J, with 17 bases between. Germline V gene sequence: CDR1 MDHEN, CDR2 SYDVKM. The chain's CDR3 is CASSSGGARRGYTF. The CDR3 DNA reads as TGTGCCAGCAGTTCTGGGGGCGCTCGTAGGGGCTACACCTTC.

With respect to this clone: A junction end diverges from the germline sequence, so it may reflect a read error. Written as DNA, the CDR3 is TGTGCCAGCAGGGAAGACAGCTATGGCTACACCTTC. This translates into CASREDSYGYTF. The chain links TRBV2 to TRBJ1-2; tentatively, D is TRBD1 (5 bases). This CDR3 spans 12 amino acids. Germline CDR1 SNHLY, CDR2 FYNNEI.

The V gene is TRBV19, the J gene TRBJ1-3, with 7 nucleotides matching TRBD1. From germline, CDR1 is LNHDA and CDR2 SQIVND (reference sequence). V dropped 6 bases and J dropped 2; count of bases not matched to a gene: 4. The CDR3 loop spans 14 amino acids. CDR3 sequence: CASSRQGPGNTIYF. CDR3 nucleotides: TGTGCCAGTAGCCGACAGGGTCCTGGAAACACCATATATTTT. Filled out from reference TRBV19 and TRBJ1-3, the complete variable domain reads DGGITQSPKYLFRKEGQNVTLSCEQNLNHDAMYWYRQDPGQGLRLIYYSQIVNDFQKGDIAEGYSVSREKKESFPLTVTSAQKNPTAFYLCASSRQGPGNTIYFGEGSWLTVV.

This rearrangement joins TRBV11-2 to TRBJ1-4, with D possibly being TRBD1 (5 bases). V dropped 5 bases and J dropped 8 bases, with 6 bases sitting between them. Germline V CDR1 and CDR2: SGHAT, FQNNGV. The CDR3 has 11 residues. This CDR3 reads CASSRTEKLFF. CDR3 nucleotide sequence: TGTGCCAGCAGCCGGACAGAAAAACTGTTTTTT. The full variable domain, with the rest looked up from reference TRBV11-2 and TRBJ1-4, is EAGVAQSPRYKIIEKRQSVAFWCNPISGHATLYWYQQILGQGPKLLIQFQNNGVVDDSQLPKDRFSAERLKGVDSTLKIQPAKLEDSAVYLCASSRTEKLFFGSGTQLSVL.

The chain joins TRBV28 to TRBJ2-2; perhaps TRBD2 as D (5 bases). CDR3 size: 15 residues. In germline, CDR1 is MDHEN, CDR2 SYDVKM. Trimming cost V 5 bases and J 1 base, with 11 bases left between them. The CDR3 nucleotides are TGTGCCAGCAGTCCCCCCCGGGGGAACACCGGGGAGCTGTTTTTT. Its protein is CASSPPRGNTGELFF.

The chain has TRBV19 and TRBJ1-2; 12 bases line up with TRBD1. The length of the CDR3 is 15 residues. The J segment lost 6 bases and the V segment lost 4 bases, leaving 6 bases of the junction unmatched. Per germline, CDR1 LNHDA and CDR2 SQIVND (reference sequence). DNA for the CDR3: TGTGCCAGTAGTACCCCAGGGACAGGGGGCCATGGCTACACCTTC. It is translated as CASSTPGTGGHGYTF.

This clone appeared a single time. This sequence joins TRBV27 and TRBJ2-5; a weak D match, TRBD2 (7 bases). Germline V gene data show CDR1 as MNHEY and CDR2 as SMNVEV (reference sequence). Trimming left V 7 bases short and J 5 bases short, with 20 bases between. This CDR3 contains 15 residues. CDR3 in amino acids: CASTTTSRGRETQYF. CDR3 nucleotide sequence: TGTGCCAGCACCACGACTAGCAGGGGAAGGGAGACCCAGTACTTC.

The chain links TRBV7-9 to TRBJ1-1; D is ambiguous. Trimming stripped 3 bases from V and 2 bases from J, with 10 bases between. The CDR3 is 14 amino acids. Germline V CDR1 and CDR2: SEHNR, FQNEAQ (reference sequence). CDR3: CASSFQVGNTEAFF. The CDR3 nucleotides are TGTGCCAGCAGCTTTCAGGTCGGTAACACTGAAGCTTTCTTT.

This clone was counted only a few times. This sequence joins TRBV11-1 and TRBJ2-5; the match to TRBD2 covers 10 bases. This CDR3 spans 17 amino acids. The V and J ends lost 4 bases and 4 bases, in that order; junction bases with no gene match: 12. Germline V gene lookup returns CDR1 SGHAT and CDR2 FQDESV (reference sequence). CDR3: CASSSLAGGMAGETQYF. The CDR3, as DNA: TGTGCCAGCAGCTCGTTAGCGGGGGGAATGGCGGGAGAGACCCAGTACTTC.

V is TRBV19 and J is TRBJ2-5; TRBD1 is a possible D gene (6 bases). From germline, CDR1 is LNHDA and CDR2 SQIVND (reference sequence). Trimming cost V 9 bases and J 5 bases, with 19 bases left between them. The CDR3 contains 14 residues. In DNA, the CDR3 is TGTGCCAGCTCCCACAGGGATTTTCGGGAGACCCAGTACTTC. Translating gives CASSHRDFRETQYF.

The CDR3 spells CASSVDPGGNYGYTF. The CDR3 region has the DNA TGTGCCAGCAGCGTAGATCCAGGGGGCAACTATGGCTACACCTTC. This chain joins TRBV9 and TRBJ1-2, with 8 bases lining up with TRBD1. The CDR3 totals 15 residues. The trim removed 0 bases at V and 2 bases at J, leaving 3 bases unmatched. CDR1 SGDLS and CDR2 YYNGEE come from the germline V gene. The full variable domain, its missing parts supplied by reference TRBV9 and TRBJ1-2, is DSGVTQTPKHLITATGQRVTLRCSPRSGDLSVYWYQQSLDQGLQFLIQYYNGEERAKGNILERFSAQQFPDLHSELNLSSLELGDSALYFCASSVDPGGNYGYTFGSGTRLTVV.

This clone was counted between two and nine times. The chain employs TRBV5-6 and TRBJ2-2, with 7 bases fitting TRBD1. The CDR3 loop spans 15 amino acids. The V gene end was trimmed by 0 bases and the J gene end by 6 bases; junction bases not matched to a gene: 5. Germline V gene sequence: CDR1 SGHDT, CDR2 YYEEEE. CDR3 protein: CASSLATGYSGELFF. In nucleotides, the CDR3 is TGTGCCAGCAGCTTGGCGACAGGGTACTCCGGGGAGCTGTTTTTT.